These 19 T cell receptor beta chains came from one sample sequenced in a study of cytomegalovirus exposure and HLA in healthy donors. Amplification used 60 Vbeta primers and 13 Jbeta primers. The data were produced by immunoSEQ multiplex PCR, yet TCRdb's version contains in-frame clones alone and is incomplete. The data hold approximately 150,000 clones, with roughly 70% observed a single time. Source material: PBMCs. Source of these receptors: a woman aged 18 to 35 in good health and CMV-seropositive.

This clone was seen once. The chain is built from TRBV30 and TRBJ1-1; possibly TRBD1 for D (6 bases). Trimming stripped 2 bases from V and 4 bases from J, with 11 bases between. The CDR3 is 13 residues long. CDR1 and CDR2 (germline): GTSNPN, SVGIG (reference sequence). The CDR3 spells CAWSLTRGTEAFF. The CDR3, as DNA: TGTGCCTGGAGTTTGACCAGGGGCACTGAAGCTTTCTTT.

The chain recombines TRBV5-1 with TRBJ2-5; 7 bases agree with TRBD2. CDR1 is SGHRS and CDR2 is YFSETQ in the germline V gene. Trimming removed 0 bases from V and 1 base from J; junction bases left unmatched: 3. This CDR3 region has 15 residues. The CDR3 DNA follows: TGCGCCAGCAGCTTGGTATCGGGGGGCCAAGAGACCCAGTACTTC. Protein sequence: CASSLVSGGQETQYF.

This chain links TRBV6-1 with TRBJ2-1, with 8 bases that match TRBD1. Trimming took 8 bases from V and 6 from J; bases not matched to a gene: 6. CDR1 and CDR2 from the germline V gene are MNHNS and SASEGT. There are 13 residues in the CDR3. CDR3 loop: CASFSGGSNEQFF. The DNA for the CDR3 is TGTGCCAGCTTCTCAGGGGGCTCCAATGAGCAGTTCTTC.

This rearrangement joins TRBV6-6 to TRBJ2-1; D is possibly TRBD1 (6 bases). Germline V CDR1 and CDR2: MNHNY, SVGAGI (reference sequence). V lost 8 bases and J lost 6, with 20 bases in between. CDR3 size: 15 residues. The CDR3 sequence is CASAGLTRGGNEQFF. In nucleotides, the CDR3 is TGTGCCAGCGCTGGACTCACCAGGGGTGGCAATGAGCAGTTCTTC.

In its sample, this clone was seen once. The J gene is TRBJ2-3, the V gene TRBV9; 10 bases agree with TRBD2. V was pared by 4 bases and J by 2 bases, with 7 bases of the junction left unmatched. CDR3 length equals 16 residues. Per germline, CDR1 SGDLS and CDR2 YYNGEE. The CDR3 DNA reads TGTGCCAGCAGCCCCAGCGGGGGGGTGAACACAGATACGCAGTATTTT. Translated: CASSPSGGVNTDTQYF.

The V and J genes are TRBV14 and TRBJ2-7; D is possibly TRBD1 (5 bases). Trimming removed 5 bases at V and 4 bases at J, with 15 bases between. CDR1 and CDR2 from the germline V gene are SGHDN and FVKESK. CDR3 length: 14 residues. The CDR3 sequence: CASSARNRLYEQYF. The DNA of the CDR3 is TGTGCCAGCAGCGCTAGGAACAGGTTGTACGAGCAGTACTTC.

This clone was counted a single time. The V call is TRBV6-5, the J call TRBJ1-2, with a possible D match to TRBD1 (5 bases). The length of the CDR3 is 15 residues. Trimming took 6 bases from V and 0 from J, leaving 14 bases between them. Germline-derived CDR1 and CDR2 are MNHEY and SVGAGI. CDR3 DNA sequence: TGTGCCAGCAGCTCCACGGACATTTCTAACTATGGCTACACCTTC. As protein: CASSSTDISNYGYTF.

This clone has only a few counts. The V gene is TRBV2, the J gene TRBJ2-7; perhaps TRBD2 as D (7 bases). V shed 6 bases and J shed 0 bases, with 18 bases lying between them. The CDR3 totals 16 residues. Germline V gives CDR1 SNHLY, CDR2 FYNNEI. CDR3 sequence: CASRDGGGGPSYEQYF. The CDR3 region has the DNA TGTGCCAGCAGAGACGGGGGCGGGGGACCCTCCTACGAGCAGTACTTC.

CDR3 residues: CASSSPSGVGNEQYF. CDR3 nucleotide sequence: TGTGCCAGCAGCTCCCCTAGCGGGGTTGGAAACGAGCAGTACTTC. This rearrangement joins TRBV11-2 to TRBJ2-7, with TRBD2 matching over 9 bases. This CDR3 is 15 amino acids long. In germline, CDR1 is SGHAT, CDR2 FQNNGV. V lost 4 bases and J lost 5; bases outside the gene matches: 9.

The CDR3 protein is CATSRARLAGYTDTQYF. In DNA form, the CDR3 reads TGTGCCACCAGCAGAGCGCGACTAGCGGGATACACAGATACGCAGTATTTT. The chain has TRBV15 and TRBJ2-3, with TRBD2 identical over 11 bases. This CDR3 is 17 amino acids long. Germline values: CDR1 LNHNV, CDR2 YYDKDF (reference sequence). The V segment lost 1 base and the J segment 2 bases; nucleotides outside the gene matches: 5.

This chain uses TRBV18 with TRBJ2-1; the match to TRBD2 covers 9 bases. CDR3 length: 16 residues. Germline assignment: CDR1 KGHSH and CDR2 LQKENI. Trimming at V came to 0 bases and at J to 3 bases, leaving 3 bases not matched to a gene. In DNA form, the CDR3 reads TGTGCCAGCTCACCACCTACAGCGGGGGGCTACAATGAGCAGTTCTTC. Translation gives CASSPPTAGGYNEQFF.

Details on this clone: This CDR3 fails to terminate in the conserved phenylalanine or tryptophan, so it likely reflects a read error. The CDR3 sequence is CASSLEGGTQNTEAFL. CDR3 bases: TGCGCCAGCAGCTTGGAAGGGGGTACCCAAAACACTGAAGCTTTCCTT. The gene calls are TRBV5-1 and TRBJ1-1; D is perhaps TRBD1 (6 bases). The CDR3 has 16 amino acids. Trimming took off 0 bases at V and 2 bases at J, with 14 bases between the two ends. Germline V gene sequence: CDR1 SGHRS, CDR2 YFSETQ.

The table lists this clone with a few counts. The chain uses TRBV6-5 and TRBJ2-5; TRBD2 aligns across 7 bases. The CDR3 is made up of 13 amino acids. CDR1 is MNHEY and CDR2 is SVGAGI in the germline V gene. J gave up 0 bases and V 8 bases, and 3 bases lay outside the gene matches. In DNA, the CDR3 is TGTGCCAGCCATCGGGGGGACCAAGAGACCCAGTACTTC. It specifies CASHRGDQETQYF.

The rearrangement joins TRBV28 to TRBJ2-2; a possible D gene is TRBD1 (6 bases). CDR3 size: 16 residues. V was clipped by 6 bases and J by 5 bases, with 19 bases between them. Per the germline V gene, CDR1 is MDHEN and CDR2 is SYDVKM. DNA for the CDR3: TGTGCCAGCAGGCCTCGACAGGTTTTGAATACCGGGGAGCTGTTTTTT. Protein product: CASRPRQVLNTGELFF.

The chain combines TRBV28 with TRBJ1-1; D is unclear. V gave up 6 bases and J gave up 3 bases, with 17 bases separating them. CDR1 MDHEN and CDR2 SYDVKM come from the germline V gene. CDR3 size: 15 residues. The CDR3 reads CASRNIGIKDTEAFF. CDR3 bases: TGTGCCAGCAGGAACATCGGGATAAAGGACACTGAAGCTTTCTTT.

In its sample, this clone was seen a few times. The genes are TRBV6-1 and TRBJ2-2; 8 nucleotides agree with TRBD1. Unmatched junction bases numbered 2, after V lost 1 base and J lost 4 bases. Germline values: CDR1 MNHNS, CDR2 SASEGT. The CDR3 runs 15 residues. CDR3 coding DNA: TGTGCCAGCAGTGAAGGGACAGGGACCACCGGGGAGCTGTTTTTT. It codes for CASSEGTGTTGELFF.

The chain combines TRBV6-1 with TRBJ2-5; 7 positions agree with TRBD1. Per the germline V gene, CDR1 is MNHNS and CDR2 is SASEGT. This CDR3 has 13 amino acids. V lost 6 bases and J lost 3; bases outside the gene matches: 4. The CDR3, as DNA: TGTGCCAGCAGACGTGGGACAGAAGAGACCCAGTACTTC. Protein product: CASRRGTEETQYF.

The gene calls are TRBV13 and TRBJ2-2, with 8 bases identical to TRBD1. The CDR3 totals 15 residues. Germline V gene data show CDR1 as PRHDT and CDR2 as FYEKMQ (reference sequence). Unmatched junction bases numbered 3, after V lost 4 bases and J lost 2 bases. CDR3 sequence reads: CASSSTGANTGELFF. CDR3 nucleotides: TGTGCCAGCAGCTCGACAGGGGCCAACACCGGGGAGCTGTTTTTT.

Only a few counts were recorded for this clone. The gene calls are TRBV5-1 and TRBJ1-2; TRBD1 is a possible D gene (5 bases). Germline V lookup: CDR1 SGHRS, CDR2 YFSETQ. V was shortened by 2 bases and J by 0 bases, with 11 bases between the two germline ends. This CDR3 region has 15 residues. CDR3 bases: TGCGCCAGCAGCTTTTGGCCGGGGGCTAACTATGGCTACACCTTC. Protein sequence: CASSFWPGANYGYTF.